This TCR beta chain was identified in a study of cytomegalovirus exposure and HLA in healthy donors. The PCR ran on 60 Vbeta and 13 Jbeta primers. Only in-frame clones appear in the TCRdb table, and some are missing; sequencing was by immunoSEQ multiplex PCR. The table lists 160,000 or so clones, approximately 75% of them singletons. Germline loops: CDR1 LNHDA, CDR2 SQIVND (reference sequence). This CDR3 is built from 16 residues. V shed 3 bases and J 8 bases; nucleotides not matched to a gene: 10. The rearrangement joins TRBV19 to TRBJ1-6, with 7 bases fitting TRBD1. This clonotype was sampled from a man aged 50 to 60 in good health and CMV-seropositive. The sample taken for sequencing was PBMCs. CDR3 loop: CASSIQGQLGDSPLHF. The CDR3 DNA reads TGTGCCAGTAGTATCCAGGGACAGCTGGGGGATTCACCCCTCCACTTT.